One sample yielded the 2 T cell receptor beta chains listed below, sequenced in a study of T cells in localized non-small cell lung cancer (TCRdb year 2020). Library generation was performed with the immunoSEQ multiplex PCR assay. TCRdb took this table from immuneACCESS and kept in-frame rearrangements with V and J called. Such tables lack part of the clones; where checked against another copy, unresolved V genes explain under half of the gap, and the rest is unexplained. This sample holds about 3,400 clones; roughly 27% were observed only once. Approximately 15% of the sample is taken by the ten largest. This material consisted of lung tumor tissue, taken before any cancer treatment. All receptors derive from a female donor aged 60 or older with stage I lung adenocarcinoma.

This clone was seen a handful of times. This chain links TRBV6-8 with TRBJ1-6, with 9 bases identical to TRBD1. Looked up from germline, CDR1 is MNHGY and CDR2 is SAAAGT. Trimming cost V 2 bases and J 9 bases; bases outside gene matches: 2. The CDR3 covers 14 residues. The CDR3 here is CASSYLTGGSPLHF. As DNA, the CDR3 is TGTGCCAGCAGTTACCTGACAGGGGGTTCACCCCTCCACTTT.

This clone is judged medium-sized. CDR3 region: CASSSDRGRNNSPLHF. As DNA, the CDR3 is TGTGCCAGCAGCTCAGACAGGGGGAGAAATAATTCACCCCTCCACTTT. The J gene is TRBJ1-6, the V gene TRBV11-3, with 9 bases identical to TRBD1. V dropped 4 bases and J dropped 5; count of bases not matched to a gene: 6. There are 16 residues in the CDR3. Germline assignment: CDR1 SGHNT and CDR2 YENEEA.